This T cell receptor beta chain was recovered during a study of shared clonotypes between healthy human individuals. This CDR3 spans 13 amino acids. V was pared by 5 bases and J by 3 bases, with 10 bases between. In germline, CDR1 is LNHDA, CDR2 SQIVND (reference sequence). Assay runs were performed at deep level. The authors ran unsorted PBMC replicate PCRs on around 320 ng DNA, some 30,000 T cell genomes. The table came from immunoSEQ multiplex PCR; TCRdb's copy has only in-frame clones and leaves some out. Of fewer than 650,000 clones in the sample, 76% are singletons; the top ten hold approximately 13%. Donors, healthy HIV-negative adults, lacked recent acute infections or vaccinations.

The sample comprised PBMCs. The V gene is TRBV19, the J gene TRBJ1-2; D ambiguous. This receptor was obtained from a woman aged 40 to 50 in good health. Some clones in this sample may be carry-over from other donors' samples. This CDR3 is CASSYPRDYGYTF. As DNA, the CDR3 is TGTGCCAGTAGTTACCCGAGGGACTATGGCTACACCTTC.